The 23 T cell receptor beta chains below come from one sample, sequenced in a study of blood T cell repertoires in COVID-19. Repertoires were generated with immunoSEQ multiplex PCR, while TCRdb's copy carries only in-frame clones and drops some. The sample includes 97,000 or so clones, almost 85% of them seen just once. Material for sequencing was peripheral blood. These receptors were taken from a man between 35 and 55 years old with active or convalescent COVID-19.

V usage is TRBV7-3 and J usage is TRBJ1-5; D gene ambiguous. Trimming took 2 bases from V and 7 from J, leaving 9 bases between them. Germline CDR1 SGHTA, CDR2 FQGTGA. The CDR3 spans 13 residues. CDR3 loop: CASSLGSGQPQHF. The DNA of the CDR3 is TGTGCCAGCAGCTTAGGGAGTGGGCAGCCCCAGCATTTT. The full variable domain, with the rest looked up from reference TRBV7-3 and TRBJ1-5, is GAGVSQTPSNKVTEKGKYVELRCDPISGHTALYWYRQSLGQGPEFLIYFQGTGAADDSGLPNDRFFAVRPEGSVSTLKIQRTERGDSAVYLCASSLGSGQPQHFGDGTRLSIL.

This sequence joins TRBV7-2 and TRBJ2-2; TRBD1 might be the D (6 bases). The germline V and J ends were trimmed by 5 bases and 4 bases, with 8 bases remaining between them. Germline V gene data show CDR1 as SGHTA and CDR2 as FQGNSA. CDR3 size: 13 residues. CDR3 nucleotides: TGTGCCAGCAGCCTGGACAGCACCGGGGAGCTGTTTTTT. It specifies CASSLDSTGELFF.

The V call is TRBV7-2, the J call TRBJ2-7; TRBD1 matches at 8 bases. In germline, CDR1 is SGHTA, CDR2 FQGNSA. V shed 5 bases, J shed 3 bases, and the junction held 9 bases outside the gene matches. The CDR3 has 15 amino acids. In DNA form, the CDR3 reads TGTGCCAGCAGCCGTGACAGGGGTTCTATCTACGAGCAGTACTTC. It codes for CASSRDRGSIYEQYF.

This chain links TRBV27 with TRBJ1-2; maybe TRBD1 (6 bases). The germline V gene has CDR1 MNHEY and CDR2 SMNVEV (reference sequence). The CDR3 sequence is 13 residues long. The V end was cut by 5 bases, the J end by 3 bases, with 10 bases between. This CDR3 is CASSLQGDYGYTF. The CDR3 DNA follows: TGTGCCAGCAGTCTACAGGGCGACTATGGCTACACCTTC.

This chain joins TRBV11-3 and TRBJ1-1; tentatively, D is TRBD1 (5 bases). This CDR3 region has 12 residues. The V gene lost 3 bases and the J gene lost 5 bases, with 7 bases spanning the gap. Germline CDR1 reads SGHNT; CDR2 reads YENEEA. This CDR3 is CASSLAGTEAFF. In DNA form, the CDR3 reads TGTGCCAGCAGCTTGGCAGGGACTGAAGCTTTCTTT. The variable domain in full, with the rest retrieved from reference TRBV11-3 and TRBJ1-1, is EAGVVQSPRYKIIEKKQPVAFWCNPISGHNTLYWYLQNLGQGPELLIRYENEEAVDDSQLPKDRFSAERLKGVDSTLKIQPAELGDSAVYLCASSLAGTEAFFGQGTRLTVV.

The V call is TRBV19, the J call TRBJ2-3; D may be TRBD1 (6 bases). The V gene's germline CDR1 is LNHDA and CDR2 SQIVND (reference sequence). The CDR3 sequence is 17 residues long. The V gene lost 4 bases and the J gene lost 0 bases, with 17 bases spanning the gap. This CDR3 reads CASSTLTGTRSTDTQYF. CDR3 coding DNA: TGTGCCAGTAGTACCCTCACCGGGACAAGAAGCACAGATACGCAGTATTTT. Looking up the rest from reference TRBV19 and TRBJ2-3 gives the full variable domain: DGGITQSPKYLFRKEGQNVTLSCEQNLNHDAMYWYRQDPGQGLRLIYYSQIVNDFQKGDIAEGYSVSREKKESFPLTVTSAQKNPTAFYLCASSTLTGTRSTDTQYFGPGTRLTVL.

The V and J genes are TRBV11-2 and TRBJ2-3; 7 nucleotides match TRBD1. Germline assignment: CDR1 SGHAT and CDR2 FQNNGV. J gave up 5 bases and V 2 bases, and 4 bases lay outside the gene matches. The CDR3 extends over 14 amino acids. In DNA form, the CDR3 reads TGTGCCAGCAGCTTAAGCCAGGGGGTAGATACGCAGTATTTT. Its protein is CASSLSQGVDTQYF.

This sequence joins TRBV5-3 and TRBJ2-5; the D gene is possibly TRBD1 (6 bases). TRBV5-3 is filed as an ORF, its function uncertain. The CDR3 spans 15 residues. Trimming took 0 bases from V and 5 from J, leaving 14 bases between them. The CDR3 loop is CARSLAGARLETQYF. DNA for the CDR3: TGTGCCAGAAGCTTGGCAGGGGCGCGTTTGGAGACCCAGTACTTC.

The sample holds a few counts of this clone. This sequence joins TRBV6-5 and TRBJ1-5; D is unresolved. This CDR3 is built from 12 residues. Trimming cost V 5 bases and J 6 bases, with 8 bases left between them. Per the germline V gene, CDR1 is MNHEY and CDR2 is SVGAGI. CDR3 nucleotides: TGTGCCAGCAGTCCTTACAGTCAGCCCCAGCATTTT. Translating gives CASSPYSQPQHF.

This clone was seen just once. The chain employs TRBV7-9 and TRBJ2-3, with D possibly matching TRBD2 (5 bases). The germline CDR1 and CDR2 sequences are SEHNR and FQNEAQ (reference sequence). The CDR3 covers 16 residues. Trimming left V 4 bases short and J 2 bases short, with 16 bases between. The CDR3 nucleotides read TGTGCCAGCAGCTCCAAGAGGGCTACAAACACAGATACGCAGTATTTT. It specifies CASSSKRATNTDTQYF.

This clone counts as medium-sized. The V call is TRBV19, the J call TRBJ2-4, with a weak D call TRBD2 (7 bases). The CDR3 consists of 18 residues. V gave up 0 bases and J gave up 0 bases, with 15 bases separating them. Germline V lookup: CDR1 LNHDA, CDR2 SQIVND (reference sequence). The CDR3 reads CASSIEEGGAIAKNIQYF. As DNA, the CDR3 is TGTGCCAGTAGTATAGAGGAGGGGGGGGCGATAGCCAAAAACATTCAGTACTTC.

The chain has TRBV6-5 and TRBJ1-2; TRBD1 matches 8 bases. The V gene's germline CDR1 is MNHEY and CDR2 SVGAGI. V lost 7 bases and J lost 8; bases outside the gene matches: 12. The CDR3 is 14 residues long. The CDR3 loop reads CASTSQGGARGYTF. DNA for the CDR3: TGTGCCAGCACCTCACAGGGGGGGGCGCGAGGCTACACCTTC.

This chain links TRBV6-1 with TRBJ1-5; perhaps TRBD1 as D (5 bases). In germline, CDR1 is MNHNS, CDR2 SASEGT. V lost 3 bases, J lost 2 bases, and 14 bases lay in between. The CDR3 spans 16 residues. This chain's CDR3 is CASSEWRGGGNQPQHF. The CDR3 DNA reads TGTGCCAGCAGTGAGTGGAGGGGTGGGGGCAATCAGCCCCAGCATTTT.

The V gene is TRBV6-6, the J gene TRBJ1-5; D is unresolved. V lost 2 bases and J lost 1, with 9 bases in between. The CDR3 has 15 amino acids. Looked up from germline, CDR1 is MNHNY and CDR2 is SVGAGI (reference sequence). In DNA, the CDR3 is TGTGCCAGCAGTTACGTCCGAGGAAGCAATCAGCCCCAGCATTTT. This gives the protein CASSYVRGSNQPQHF.

The CDR3 region has the DNA TGTGCCAGCAGCTTAGCGCAGGGGGACGAGCAGTACTTC. Its translation: CASSLAQGDEQYF. The chain uses TRBV7-2 and TRBJ2-7; 7 nucleotides match TRBD1. The V and J ends lost 0 bases and 5 bases, in that order; junction bases with no gene match: 1. The length of the CDR3 is 13 residues. Germline CDR1 SGHTA, CDR2 FQGNSA.

This chain connects TRBV10-2 to TRBJ1-5; D gene unclear. This CDR3 comprises 15 residues. The V gene lost 0 bases and the J gene lost 0 bases, with 6 bases spanning the gap. CDR1 WSHSY and CDR2 SAAADI come from the germline V gene. CDR3 loop: CASSESGGSNQPQHF. CDR3 bases: TGCGCCAGCAGTGAGTCCGGCGGTAGCAATCAGCCCCAGCATTTT.

This clone has only one observation. The rearrangement uses TRBV7-2 and TRBJ1-5, with a tentative D call TRBD1 (5 bases). Germline V gene data show CDR1 as SGHTA and CDR2 as FQGNSA. The CDR3 totals 14 residues. V lost 6 bases, J lost 3 bases, and 12 bases lay in between. CDR3 sequence: CASSRGLDNQPQHF. Written as DNA, the CDR3 is TGTGCCAGCAGTCGGGGACTGGACAATCAGCCCCAGCATTTT.

The chain employs TRBV5-6 and TRBJ1-6; 7 positions agree with TRBD1. Trimming took 5 bases from V and 4 from J; bases not matched to a gene: 3. Germline V gives CDR1 SGHDT, CDR2 YYEEEE. CDR3 length equals 14 residues. The chain's CDR3 is CASRGQLYNSPLHF. The CDR3 DNA sequence: TGTGCCAGCAGGGGACAGCTTTATAATTCACCCCTCCACTTT.

V and J are TRBV14 and TRBJ1-2; 7 nucleotides match TRBD1. The germline CDR1 and CDR2 sequences are SGHDN and FVKESK. The CDR3 covers 15 residues. V lost 2 bases, J lost 2 bases, and 5 bases stayed unmatched. Here the CDR3 DNA reads TGTGCCAGCAGCCAATTGGGGACAGAAAACTATGGCTACACCTTC. Translating gives CASSQLGTENYGYTF. Full variable domain (rest looked up from reference TRBV14 and TRBJ1-2): EAGVTQFPSHSVIEKGQTVTLRCDPISGHDNLYWYRRVMGKEIKFLLHFVKESKQDESGMPNNRFLAERTGGTYSTLKVQPAELEDSGVYFCASSQLGTENYGYTFGSGTRLTVV.

This clone is a singleton in its sample. This sequence joins TRBV2 and TRBJ2-2; 8 nucleotides align to TRBD2. Per the germline V gene, CDR1 is SNHLY and CDR2 is FYNNEI. V gave up 2 bases and J gave up 2 bases; unmatched junction bases: 4. CDR3 size: 16 residues. The DNA for the CDR3 is TGTGCCAGCAGTGAAATGAGCGGGGGTAACACCGGGGAGCTGTTTTTT. It codes for CASSEMSGGNTGELFF.

The V call is TRBV5-1, the J call TRBJ2-3; 8 bases match TRBD1. The CDR3 extends over 17 amino acids. Germline CDR1 and CDR2: SGHRS and YFSETQ. The J segment lost 3 bases and the V segment lost 6 bases, leaving 15 bases of the junction unmatched. The CDR3: CASNSGGPLRGTDTQYF. CDR3 nucleotide sequence: TGCGCCAGCAACTCAGGGGGCCCCCTCCGTGGTACAGATACGCAGTATTTT.

The chain couples TRBV7-2 to TRBJ2-7; 11 positions agree with TRBD2. Germline values: CDR1 SGHTA, CDR2 FQGNSA. The CDR3 runs 14 residues. Germline trimming cut 5 bases from V and 1 base from J; bases unmatched to any gene: 1. CDR3 sequence: CASSPSGGSYEQYF. DNA of the CDR3: TGTGCCAGCAGCCCTAGCGGGGGGTCCTACGAGCAGTACTTC.

The J gene is TRBJ1-2, the V gene TRBV7-2; D is uncertain. This CDR3 comprises 12 residues. The V gene's germline CDR1 is SGHTA and CDR2 FQGNSA. V gave up 1 base and J gave up 11 bases, with 11 bases separating them. Written as DNA, the CDR3 is TGTGCCAGCAGCTTAGTCCCCAGTCCGTACACCTTC. Translated: CASSLVPSPYTF.